The clone carrying this TCR beta chain has more than one count but fewer than ten. The source of the sample is a study of blood T cells in healthy people across ages. CDR3 length equals 15 residues. Per the germline V gene, CDR1 is DFQATT and CDR2 is SNEGSKA (reference sequence). V dropped 0 bases and J dropped 2 bases, with 12 bases sitting between them. Primed by a sample-barcoded 5' primer and a J-beta primer mix, a second PCR proceeded for roughly 7 to 11 cycles. TCRdb re-derived calls from the 5' RACE reads in MiXCR, one entry per CDR3 protein. The table lists about 810,000 distinct CDR3 sequences, about 36% of them singletons, with over 10% in the top ten.

Sequences were obtained from blood. The chain has TRBV20-1 and TRBJ2-3; possible D gene TRBD1, 6 bases. The source is a man between 18 and 35 years old in good health. Here the CDR3 DNA reads TGCAGTGCTAGAGATGTGAGGGGGAACACAGATACGCAGTATTTT. It translates to CSARDVRGNTDTQYF.